The clone carrying this T cell receptor (beta chain) appeared once. The target antigen is unknown. No cell sorting was done before RNA was extracted from the tissue. These data are taken from a study of tumor and adjacent non-tumor tissue in lung cancer. Study details: Patients comprised 12 adenocarcinoma, a couple of squamous cell carcinoma and 1 small cell lung cancer. Aged about 31 to 85 years, patients included fewer than 11 men and a few women with stage I to III disease. Study-level results: Normal lung showed higher cumulative top 100 clone frequency than tumor.

Germline V CDR1 and CDR2: SGHRS, YFSETQ. The ends lost 0 bases at V and 5 bases at J; junction bases unmatched: 8. This CDR3 is built from 16 residues. TCRbeta libraries were built with three rounds of nested PCR, modified from ARM-PCR. A single record per CDR3 protein comes from TCRdb applying MiXCR to the multiplex PCR reads. This sample has about 200,000 distinct CDR3 sequences, with less than 80% found just once. Sequenced input: lung tumor tissue. This TCR was sampled from a man between 60 and 75 years old with non-small cell lung cancer. The chain joins TRBV5-1 to TRBJ2-1, with TRBD1 matching 7 bases. This CDR3 is CASSLARTGIDNEQFF. The CDR3 DNA reads TGCGCCAGCAGCTTGGCACGGACAGGCATCGACAATGAGCAGTTCTTC.